The 8 T cell receptor beta chains below come from one sample, sequenced in a study of T cell clonotyping in hematopoietic cell transplantation. TCRdb keeps only in-frame clones here, not all; method: immunoSEQ multiplex PCR. The sample records about 27,000 clones, approximately 94% being singletons. Source material: peripheral blood mononuclear cells. Receptors were obtained from a man in his forties or fifties in good health. Some clones in this sample may be carry-over from other donors' samples.

This chain connects TRBV5-1 to TRBJ1-2, with D possibly TRBD1 on 6 matching bases. The germline CDR1 and CDR2 sequences are SGHRS and YFSETQ. The CDR3 runs to 13 residues. The V end lost 0 bases, the J end lost 7 bases, and 10 bases lay between the germline ends. The CDR3 nucleotides are TGCGCCAGCAGCTTGGCGGGGGCCAGTGGCTACACCTTC. Translation: CASSLAGASGYTF.

The rearrangement joins TRBV25-1 to TRBJ2-7; a possible D gene is TRBD2 (9 bases). V was trimmed by 5 bases and J by 7 bases, leaving 18 bases between them. CDR1 and CDR2 (germline): MGHDK, SYGVNS. This CDR3 region has 14 residues. The CDR3 loop is CASSWTGRGGEQYF. The CDR3 DNA follows: TGTGCCAGCAGTTGGACAGGGCGGGGGGGTGAGCAGTACTTC.

This chain joins TRBV5-6 and TRBJ1-1; perhaps TRBD1 as D (5 bases). V lost 0 bases to trimming and J lost 4 bases, with 10 bases between them. Germline V gene lookup returns CDR1 SGHDT and CDR2 YYEEEE. The CDR3 runs to 14 residues. The CDR3 sequence is CASSLEGGGTEAFF. The DNA for the CDR3 is TGTGCCAGCAGCTTGGAGGGTGGGGGCACTGAAGCTTTCTTT.

Written as DNA, the CDR3 is TGCAGCGCTGAGAGGGATATTAACTATGGCTACACCTTC. This translates into CSAERDINYGYTF. The chain recombines TRBV29-1 with TRBJ1-2; D gene unclear. CDR3 length equals 13 residues. Germline loops: CDR1 SQVTM, CDR2 ANQGSEA. Trimming cost V 7 bases and J 1 base, with 13 bases left between them. The full variable domain, completed using reference TRBV29-1 and TRBJ1-2, is SAVISQKPSRDICQRGTSLTIQCQVDSQVTMMFWYRQQPGQSLTLIATANQGSEATYESGFVIDKFPISRPNLTFSTLTVSNMSPEDSSIYLCSAERDINYGYTFGSGTRLTVV.

The chain uses TRBV28 and TRBJ1-1; D not certain. Trimming removed 5 bases at V and 4 bases at J, with 8 bases between. From germline, CDR1 is MDHEN and CDR2 SYDVKM. CDR3 length: 12 amino acids. CDR3 protein: CASSPTGTEAFF. The CDR3 region has the DNA TGTGCCAGCAGTCCTACTGGCACTGAAGCTTTCTTT.

This chain connects TRBV28 to TRBJ1-1; D gene unclear. This CDR3 region has 11 residues. Trimming cost V 3 bases and J 7 bases, with 6 bases left between them. In germline, CDR1 is MDHEN, CDR2 SYDVKM. CDR3 DNA: TGTGCCAGCAGTTTTAAAGGTGAAGCTTTCTTT. Translated: CASSFKGEAFF.

In regard to this clone: This specimen includes other DNA sequences encoding the same CDR3. CDR3 sequence reads: CASRTGLSNQPQHF. DNA for the CDR3: TGTGCCAGCAGAACAGGGTTGAGCAATCAGCCCCAGCATTTT. The genes are TRBV2 and TRBJ1-5, with D possibly matching TRBD1 (6 bases). CDR3 length: 14 amino acids. Trimming took off 6 bases at V and 1 base at J, with 10 bases between the two ends. Germline values: CDR1 SNHLY, CDR2 FYNNEI.

The chain employs TRBV28 and TRBJ1-2; 7 bases agree with TRBD1. Germline assignment: CDR1 MDHEN and CDR2 SYDVKM. J lost 2 bases, V lost 6 bases, and 6 bases had no gene match. This CDR3 contains 14 residues. CDR3 sequence: CASRDPGGNYGYTF. DNA of the CDR3: TGTGCCAGCAGAGACCCAGGGGGGAACTATGGCTACACCTTC.